This T cell receptor (beta chain) was observed in a study of blood T cell repertoires in COVID-19. Method: immunoSEQ multiplex PCR; TCRdb's copy keeps in-frame clones and lacks some. The sample holds 340,000 or so clones, around 88% seen once. The source is a man aged 25-45 years with active or convalescent COVID-19. Sequenced: peripheral blood.

CDR3 DNA: TGTGCCAGCAGCGTAGGGTGGGGTAGCGGGGACTACAATGAGCAGTTCTTC. It codes for CASSVGWGSGDYNEQFF. The chain recombines TRBV9 with TRBJ2-1, with TRBD2 identical over 8 bases. V was pared by 0 bases and J by 3 bases, with 8 bases of the junction left unmatched. Germline assignment: CDR1 SGDLS and CDR2 YYNGEE. The CDR3 covers 17 residues.